A selection of T cell receptor beta chains follows, all from one sample in a study of blood T cell repertoires in COVID-19. Profiled with immunoSEQ multiplex PCR; TCRdb holds only in-frame clones, not every one. This sample carries about 240,000 clones, approximately 83% of them seen once, and the ten largest clones take about 3.5%. Sequenced input: PBMCs or T cells enriched from blood (not recorded which). Receptors originate from a woman in her thirties or forties with acute COVID-19. Each CDR3 is given with its conserved first and last residue.

CDR3aa,j_gene,v_gene
CASSQAGIHEQYF,TRBJ2-7,TRBV4-2
CASSFVGTSVYNEQFF,TRBJ2-1,TRBV11-3
CASSQRDTDTQYF,TRBJ2-3,TRBV7-2
CASRGLAGESNEQFF,TRBJ2-1,TRBV19
CASSPPGTFSGANVLTF,TRBJ2-6,TRBV18
CASSMEERPYNEQFF,TRBJ2-1,TRBV19
CATSDNLGPWYEQYF,TRBJ2-7,TRBV24-1
CSVGAGNTGELFF,TRBJ2-2,TRBV29-1
CASSLPTGSSATGELFF,TRBJ2-2,TRBV7-6
CASSRDRGFNTEAFF,TRBJ1-1,TRBV10-1
CASSRTSGSFEGTDTQYF,TRBJ2-3,TRBV5-6
CAISESEASGGNNEQFF,TRBJ2-1,TRBV10-3
CASSLDRSYEQYF,TRBJ2-7,TRBV5-6
CASRGRNNSPLHF,TRBJ1-6,TRBV27
CASSLVGGGNYGYTF,TRBJ1-2,TRBV7-8
CASRPQGLAKNIQYF,TRBJ2-4,TRBV19
CASQQGVLGEKLFF,TRBJ1-4,TRBV19
CASSLPGQGNTIYF,TRBJ1-3,TRBV5-5
CASSPGGEKLFF,TRBJ1-4,TRBV7-8
CASSAYRGVAKNIQYF,TRBJ2-4,TRBV19
CSASEGEKLFF,TRBJ1-4,TRBV20-1
CATSQRETQYF,TRBJ2-5,TRBV24-1
CASTQDRNPHEQFF,TRBJ2-1,TRBV6-6
CASSMGRGSYNEQFF,TRBJ2-1,TRBV19
CASSSPKQGQDTGELFF,TRBJ2-2,TRBV5-4
CASSLSRGRHGGELFF,TRBJ2-2,TRBV11-3
CASSLAAGQTIMNTEAFF,TRBJ1-1,TRBV5-1
CASTTNGGDEQFF,TRBJ2-1,TRBV10-2
CASSSSTGDYGYTF,TRBJ1-2,TRBV9
CAISESASGANTGELFF,TRBJ2-2,TRBV10-3
CASSQVQAAHEQFF,TRBJ2-1,TRBV4-1
CASSLVRNTEAFF,TRBJ1-1,TRBV5-1
CASSHRQVNTEAFF,TRBJ1-1,TRBV3-1/TRBV3-2
CASSYGSPGAYEQYF,TRBJ2-7,TRBV5-4